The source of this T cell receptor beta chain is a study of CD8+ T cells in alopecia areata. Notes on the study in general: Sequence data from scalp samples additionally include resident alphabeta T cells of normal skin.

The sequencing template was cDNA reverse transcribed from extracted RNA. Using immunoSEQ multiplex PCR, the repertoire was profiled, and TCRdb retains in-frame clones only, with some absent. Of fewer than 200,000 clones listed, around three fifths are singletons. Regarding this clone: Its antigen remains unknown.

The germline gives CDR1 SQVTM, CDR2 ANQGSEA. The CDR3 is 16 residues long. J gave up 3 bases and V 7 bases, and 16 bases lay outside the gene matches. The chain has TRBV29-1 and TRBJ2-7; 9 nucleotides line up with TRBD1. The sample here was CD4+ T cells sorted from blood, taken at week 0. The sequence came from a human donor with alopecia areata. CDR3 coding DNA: TGCAGCGCCGAAGGACAGGGGAAAAATTCAGGCTACGAGCAGTACTTC. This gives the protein CSAEGQGKNSGYEQYF.